The 26 T cell receptor beta chains given below trace back to one sample, sequenced in a study of blood T cells in healthy people across ages. Combining a sample-barcoded 5' primer with a J-beta primer mix, a second PCR ran for roughly 6 to 12 cycles. TCRdb independently ran MiXCR on the 5' RACE reads; one entry per CDR3 protein. This sample carries around 1,000,000 distinct CDR3 sequences, roughly two fifths of them seen once, and the ten largest clones take 13%. Sequenced: blood. The source is a man younger than 35 in good health.

The CDR3 DNA reads TGTGCCAGCAGTGATGTTGGCCCTCCGGATACGCAGTATTTT. It yields the protein CASSDVGPPDTQYF. The chain couples TRBV25-1 to TRBJ2-3; D is uncertain. This CDR3 spans 14 amino acids. Germline-derived CDR1 and CDR2 are MGHDK and SYGVNS. Trimming pared 3 bases from V and 6 bases from J, leaving 13 bases between.

This clonotype was detected a few times. The J gene is TRBJ1-1, the V gene TRBV20-1; no firm D call. V was pared by 6 bases and J by 0 bases, with 14 bases between. The CDR3 is 14 amino acids. Germline V gene lookup returns CDR1 DFQATT and CDR2 SNEGSKA (reference sequence). DNA of the CDR3: TGCAGTGCCAACACCAAGGGCTTGAACACTGAAGCTTTCTTT. Translating gives CSANTKGLNTEAFF.

The genes are TRBV11-2 and TRBJ2-2; D gene uncertain. Germline values: CDR1 SGHAT, CDR2 FQNNGV. Trimming left V 5 bases short and J 1 base short, with 11 bases between. The CDR3 is 15 amino acids. The CDR3 sequence: CASSIAVRNTGELFF. Here the CDR3 DNA reads TGTGCCAGCAGCATAGCCGTTCGGAACACCGGGGAGCTGTTTTTT.

This clonotype was observed a few times. This sequence joins TRBV12-3 or TRBV12-4 and TRBJ1-5; D may be TRBD1 (5 bases). The CDR3 is 13 residues long. V was clipped by 8 bases and J by 1 base, with 9 bases between them. DNA of the CDR3: TGTGCCAGCCGGGACGGGAGCAATCAGCCCCAGCATTTT. Translating gives CASRDGSNQPQHF.

This clonotype appeared a single time. The genes are TRBV13 and TRBJ1-1; D is unresolved. CDR3 length: 13 residues. Germline CDR1 is PRHDT and CDR2 is FYEKMQ (reference sequence). The germline V and J ends were trimmed by 6 bases and 7 bases, with 15 bases remaining between them. The CDR3: CASSSAPDVEAFF. The CDR3, as DNA: TGTGCCAGCAGTTCAGCCCCGGACGTTGAAGCTTTCTTT.

V gene TRBV9 combines with J gene TRBJ2-5; 9 positions agree with TRBD2. The trim removed 7 bases at V and 2 bases at J, leaving 6 bases unmatched. This CDR3 spans 14 amino acids. The V gene's germline CDR1 is SGDLS and CDR2 YYNGEE. CDR3 DNA sequence: TGTGCCAGCGGGGCGGGGGGGTCACAAGAGACCCAGTACTTC. Protein: CASGAGGSQETQYF. Variable domain in full (rest from reference TRBV9 and TRBJ2-5): DSGVTQTPKHLITATGQRVTLRCSPRSGDLSVYWYQQSLDQGLQFLIQYYNGEERAKGNILERFSAQQFPDLHSELNLSSLELGDSALYFCASGAGGSQETQYFGPGTRLLVL.

The chain has TRBV7-2 and TRBJ2-3; 11 bases are a match to TRBD1. Germline assignment: CDR1 SGHTA and CDR2 FQGNSA. The CDR3 loop spans 16 amino acids. J gave up 8 bases and V 7 bases, and 14 bases lay outside the gene matches. CDR3 sequence reads: CASNKNRDRGTATQYF. The CDR3 bases are TGTGCCAGCAACAAGAATCGGGACAGGGGGACGGCTACGCAGTATTTT.

Regarding this clonotype: One end of the junction does not line up with germline, which may come from a read error. The genes are TRBV27 and TRBJ1-1; possibly TRBD1 for D (6 bases). This CDR3 spans 15 amino acids. Germline V gene sequence: CDR1 MNHEY, CDR2 SMNVEV (reference sequence). CDR3 region: CVSSLSLQGQSEAFF. CDR3 DNA: TGTGTCAGCAGTTTATCTCTACAGGGCCAGAGTGAAGCTTTCTTT.

The J gene is TRBJ2-7, the V gene TRBV25-1; TRBD1 matches at 9 bases. Losses at the gene ends were 6 bases for V and 0 bases for J; bases not matched to a gene: 3. The CDR3 extends over 14 amino acids. Germline CDR1 reads MGHDK; CDR2 reads SYGVNS. DNA for the CDR3: TGTGCCAGCAGGGGGACAGGGAGCTCCTACGAGCAGTACTTC. It codes for CASRGTGSSYEQYF.

This clonotype showed up just a few times. The V gene is TRBV7-2, the J gene TRBJ2-3; 7 positions agree with TRBD1. The CDR3 is made up of 13 amino acids. The junction had 9 bases not matched to a gene; V was cut back by 11 bases and J by 4 bases. Germline-derived CDR1 and CDR2 are SGHTA and FQGNSA. The CDR3 sequence is CACQQGIADTQYF. The CDR3 DNA is TGTGCCTGCCAACAGGGGATCGCAGATACGCAGTATTTT.

About this clonotype itself: The junction differs from germline at one of its ends, possibly a read error. The chain uses TRBV27 and TRBJ2-1; D uncertain. This CDR3 spans 11 amino acids. The germline gives CDR1 MNHEY, CDR2 SMNVEV (reference sequence). In DNA form, the CDR3 reads TGTGCCGGCAGTTTGAGTGGTGAGCGGTTCTTC. Translating gives CAGSLSGERFF.

This clonotype came up many times. J is TRBJ1-2 and V is TRBV9; D is ambiguous. The V end lost 0 bases, the J end lost 0 bases, and 9 bases lay between the germline ends. CDR1 and CDR2 from the germline V gene are SGDLS and YYNGEE. The length of the CDR3 is 15 residues. The chain's CDR3 is CASSVARGTNYGYTF. CDR3 bases: TGTGCCAGCAGCGTAGCAAGAGGCACTAACTATGGCTACACCTTC.

The V call is TRBV6-6, the J call TRBJ2-3; perhaps TRBD2 as D (6 bases). CDR1 and CDR2 (germline): MNHNY, SVGAGI (reference sequence). The CDR3 runs 17 residues. Trimming stripped 7 bases from V and 5 bases from J, with 25 bases between. The CDR3 loop is CASTSGVVSGLVDTQYF. CDR3 DNA: TGTGCCAGCACCTCGGGGGTAGTGTCGGGGTTGGTAGATACGCAGTATTTT.

Only a few counts were recorded for this clonotype. The CDR3 sequence: CSASRVAGGKETQYF. The CDR3 DNA reads as TGCAGTGCTAGTAGGGTGGCGGGGGGGAAAGAGACCCAGTACTTC. The chain combines TRBV20-1 with TRBJ2-5; 9 nucleotides agree with TRBD2. With V trimmed by 3 bases and J by 3 bases, 8 bases remained unmatched. The germline V gene encodes CDR1 DFQATT and CDR2 SNEGSKA (reference sequence). There are 15 residues in the CDR3.

V is TRBV30 and J is TRBJ1-1, with 8 bases lining up with TRBD1. The trim removed 3 bases at V and 13 bases at J, leaving 13 bases unmatched. Germline values: CDR1 GTSNPN, CDR2 SVGIG (reference sequence). The CDR3 runs 13 residues. The CDR3 loop is CAWSRTPTGENFF. Written as DNA, the CDR3 is TGTGCCTGGAGCCGAACTCCGACAGGGGAGAATTTCTTT.

This clonotype has just a few counts. The rearrangement links TRBV4-2 to TRBJ1-2; D gene uncertain. The CDR3 covers 14 residues. V gave up 6 bases and J gave up 0 bases, with 11 bases separating them. Germline V gene data show CDR1 as LGHNA and CDR2 as YNFKEQ. The CDR3 region is CASSAGSSNYGYTF. CDR3 sequence (DNA): TGTGCCAGCAGTGCCGGGAGCTCTAACTATGGCTACACCTTC.

This clonotype was observed a handful of times. J is TRBJ1-5 and V is TRBV27; D not resolved. Per the germline V gene, CDR1 is MNHEY and CDR2 is SMNVEV (reference sequence). The CDR3 is 15 residues long. The ends were cut back, 2 bases at V and 0 bases at J, with 8 bases in the middle. The CDR3 reads CASSLTSNSNQPQHF. CDR3 bases: TGTGCCAGCAGTTTAACGTCTAATAGCAATCAGCCCCAGCATTTT.

This clonotype was seen a handful of times. CDR3 nucleotide sequence: TGTGCCAGCAGGCTGGTTAGTCGTGAGCAGTACTTC. This encodes CASRLVSREQYF. V usage is TRBV7-2 and J usage is TRBJ2-7; D is undetermined. The length of the CDR3 is 12 residues. CDR1 SGHTA and CDR2 FQGNSA come from the germline V gene. V was clipped by 6 bases and J by 7 bases, with 13 bases between them.

As for this clonotype: The junction shows a germline mismatch at one end, possibly a read error. The chain couples TRBV6-5 to TRBJ1-4; 9 bases fit TRBD1. The CDR3 is 14 amino acids. Germline V gene sequence: CDR1 MNHEY, CDR2 SVGAGI. CDR3 bases: TGTGCCAACAGTTACGGGACAGGGATTGGGAAACTGTTTTTT. This translates into CANSYGTGIGKLFF.

This clonotype has more than one count but fewer than ten. This chain joins TRBV5-1 and TRBJ2-5; D call uncertain. The V end was cut by 1 base, the J end by 0 bases, with 10 bases between. The CDR3 sequence is 15 residues long. The germline V gene has CDR1 SGHRS and CDR2 YFSETQ. The CDR3 DNA reads TGCGCCAGCAGCTTGCTGGGGAACCACCAAGAGACCCAGTACTTC. This codes for CASSLLGNHQETQYF.

In its sample, this clonotype was seen a few times. The DNA of the CDR3 is TGTGCCTGGAGCGCCAATGAGCAGTTCTTC. Its protein is CAWSANEQFF. V and J are TRBV30 and TRBJ2-1; unclear D gene. Germline loops: CDR1 GTSNPN, CDR2 SVGIG (reference sequence). This CDR3 spans 10 amino acids. Trimming shortened V by 3 bases and J by 6 bases, and 3 bases separated the two germline ends.

The V gene is TRBV20-1, the J gene TRBJ2-7; D unclear. The DNA end is more similar to TRBJ2-5, so the J call may be wrong. CDR3 length: 14 amino acids. Looked up from germline, CDR1 is DFQATT and CDR2 is SNEGSKA (reference sequence). CDR3 region: CSASGRALRETQYF. The CDR3 DNA is TGCAGTGCTAGCGGCAGAGCGTTGAGGGAGACCCAGTACTTC.

This clonotype showed up just a few times. The rearrangement joins TRBV5-6 to TRBJ2-7; D unresolved. The germline V gene encodes CDR1 SGHDT and CDR2 YYEEEE. V lost 0 bases and J lost 5, with 9 bases in between. The CDR3 contains 13 residues. CDR3: CASSLVDADEQYF. The CDR3 bases are TGTGCCAGCAGCTTGGTGGACGCCGACGAGCAGTACTTC. The whole variable domain, filled in from reference TRBV5-6 and TRBJ2-7, reads DAGVTQSPTHLIKTRGQQVTLRCSPKSGHDTVSWYQQALGQGPQFIFQYYEEEERQRGNFPDRFSGHQFPNYSSELNVNALLLGDSALYLCASSLVDADEQYFGPGTRLTVT.

The V gene is TRBV12-3 or TRBV12-4, the J gene TRBJ2-5, with unresolved D. V gave up 6 bases and J gave up 3 bases, with 14 bases separating them. The CDR3 totals 14 residues. The CDR3 coding sequence is TGTGCCAGCAGGTCGACTGGGTCCAAAGAGACCCAGTACTTC. Translated: CASRSTGSKETQYF.

This clonotype was observed a few times. The V gene is TRBV27, the J gene TRBJ1-2, with TRBD1 as a possible D gene (6 bases). The CDR3 is made up of 14 amino acids. V lost 3 bases and J 8 bases, leaving 16 bases between the germline ends. Per germline, CDR1 MNHEY and CDR2 SMNVEV (reference sequence). CDR3 in amino acids: CASSLGSTGSGYTF. The DNA for the CDR3 is TGTGCCAGCAGTTTGGGTTCGACAGGCTCCGGCTACACCTTC.

V and J are TRBV7-9 and TRBJ1-2, with TRBD1 matching over 8 bases. Germline loops: CDR1 SEHNR, CDR2 FQNEAQ (reference sequence). CDR3 length: 15 amino acids. Germline trimming cut 0 bases from V and 4 bases from J; bases unmatched to any gene: 4. CDR3 in amino acids: CASSLAGTGPYGYTF. The CDR3 nucleotides are TGTGCCAGCAGCTTAGCCGGGACAGGACCCTATGGCTACACCTTC.